These 29 T cell receptor beta chains originate from one sample sequenced in a study of CD8+CD57+ T cells in acquired aplastic anemia. Researchers used genomic DNA as the template to profile TCR beta VDJ and CDR3. One entry per CDR3 protein results from TCRdb running MiXCR on the reads. Of some 150,000 distinct CDR3 sequences in the sample, 70% to 80% are singletons; the top ten hold more than 35%. Patients who underwent sequencing had shown CD8+CD57+ cell expansion by flow cytometry. Source material: sorted CD4+, CD8+, or CD8+CD57+ T cells (not recorded which) from PBMCs. These receptor sequences come from a human donor with aplastic anemia.

CDR3 residues: CASSEVGTSGRAQQFF. The CDR3 region has the DNA TGCGCCAGCAGTGAAGTAGGGACTAGCGGGAGGGCTCAGCAGTTCTTC. The chain employs TRBV10-1 and TRBJ2-1, with TRBD2 identical over 16 bases. Germline loops: CDR1 WNHNN, CDR2 SYGVQD (reference sequence). Losses at the gene ends were 3 bases for V and 11 bases for J; bases not matched to a gene: 7. This CDR3 spans 16 amino acids.

This chain uses TRBV20-1 with TRBJ2-3, with 13 bases fitting TRBD2. The CDR3 sequence is 14 residues long. Trimming cost V 2 bases and J 4 bases; bases outside gene matches: 0. Germline lookup yields CDR1 DFQATT and CDR2 SNEGSKA (reference sequence). CDR3 amino acids: CSARTSGGADTQYF. The CDR3 nucleotides read TGCAGTGCTAGAACTAGCGGGGGGGCAGATACGCAGTATTTT.

This chain links TRBV7-9 with TRBJ2-3, with D unclear. The CDR3 is 15 amino acids. Germline V gives CDR1 SEHNR, CDR2 FQNEAQ (reference sequence). V was trimmed by 7 bases and J by 2 bases, leaving 16 bases between them. In DNA form, the CDR3 reads TGTGCCAGCACGCCAGGACGGGCAGACACAGATACGCAGTATTTT. The encoded protein is CASTPGRADTDTQYF.

This chain joins TRBV24-1 and TRBJ2-1, with TRBD1 as a possible D gene (5 bases). This CDR3 is built from 14 residues. Trimming cost V 7 bases and J 6 bases, with 15 bases left between them. Germline V gives CDR1 KGHDR, CDR2 SFDVKD. The CDR3 spells CATSKTANGNEQFF. The CDR3 DNA reads TGTGCCACCAGCAAGACAGCTAATGGCAATGAGCAGTTCTTC.

This clonotype has just a few counts. The rearrangement uses TRBV2 and TRBJ1-2; D is possibly TRBD1 (5 bases). The CDR3 loop spans 14 amino acids. V dropped 4 bases and J dropped 0 bases, with 9 bases sitting between them. Per the germline V gene, CDR1 is SNHLY and CDR2 is FYNNEI. CDR3 in amino acids: CASSVGGANYGYTF. CDR3 DNA: TGTGCCAGCAGTGTAGGAGGGGCTAACTATGGCTACACCTTC.

This clonotype has a single count. This chain connects TRBV7-7 to TRBJ1-6; maybe TRBD1 (5 bases). CDR3 length: 16 amino acids. Trimming stripped 3 bases from V and 8 bases from J, with 17 bases between. Germline V CDR1 and CDR2: SSHAT, FNYEAQ (reference sequence). In DNA form, the CDR3 reads TGTGCCAGCAGCTTCGGGGCAGCCATGGGCGATTCACCCCTCCACTTT. Residues: CASSFGAAMGDSPLHF.

The rearrangement links TRBV24-1 to TRBJ2-3, with 10 bases fitting TRBD1. CDR1 is KGHDR and CDR2 is SFDVKD in the germline V gene. The CDR3 consists of 17 residues. The ends lost 7 bases at V and 5 bases at J; junction bases unmatched: 14. CDR3 nucleotides: TGTGCCACCAGCCAAGAGAGTGGGGACAGGGGCAGAGATACGCAGTATTTT. Translation gives CATSQESGDRGRDTQYF.

The chain employs TRBV20-1 and TRBJ2-1; the D gene is possibly TRBD2 (6 bases). The CDR3 has 14 residues. CDR1 DFQATT and CDR2 SNEGSKA come from the germline V gene (reference sequence). Deletions cut 6 bases from V and 0 bases from J, with 12 bases between. The DNA of the CDR3 is TGCAGTGCAAAGCTAGCGCGCTCCTACAATGAGCAGTTCTTC. Its protein product is CSAKLARSYNEQFF.

The chain employs TRBV11-1 and TRBJ1-4; D is unclear. V was cut by 5 bases and J by 8 bases, with 18 bases left in between. The CDR3 is 15 amino acids. CDR1 and CDR2 from the germline V gene are SGHAT and FQDESV (reference sequence). CDR3 sequence reads: CASSATGSVGEKLFF. The CDR3 bases are TGTGCCAGCAGCGCTACGGGCTCGGTGGGGGAAAAACTGTTTTTT.

A note on this clonotype: The CDR3 end shows no conserved phenylalanine or tryptophan, and so a read error is likely. The rearrangement links TRBV15 to TRBJ1-6; tentative D call: TRBD1 (6 bases). CDR1 LNHNV and CDR2 YYDKDF come from the germline V gene (reference sequence). V was trimmed by 11 bases and J by 6 bases, leaving 20 bases between them. The CDR3 runs 15 residues. The CDR3 is CAVQTGGSGNSPLHS. CDR3 DNA: TGTGCCGTTCAAACGGGGGGCTCGGGTAATTCACCCCTCCACTCT.

In this sample, this clonotype turned up once. CDR3 loop: CASSFQDRNTEAFF. Written as DNA, the CDR3 is TGTGCCAGCAGCTTTCAGGACAGGAACACTGAAGCTTTCTTT. The chain employs TRBV11-2 and TRBJ1-1; possibly TRBD1 for D (6 bases). Trimming took 3 bases from V and 1 from J, leaving 9 bases between them. The CDR3 covers 14 residues. The germline V gene has CDR1 SGHAT and CDR2 FQNNGV. Drawing the rest from reference TRBV11-2 and TRBJ1-1, the complete variable domain is EAGVAQSPRYKIIEKRQSVAFWCNPISGHATLYWYQQILGQGPKLLIQFQNNGVVDDSQLPKDRFSAERLKGVDSTLKIQPAKLEDSAVYLCASSFQDRNTEAFFGQGTRLTVV.

In DNA form, the CDR3 reads TGTGCCAGCAGCCCCCAGGGGGGGGATCAGCCCCAGCATTTT. It is translated as CASSPQGGDQPQHF. The genes are TRBV7-9 and TRBJ1-5; 7 bases map to TRBD1. V shed 5 bases and J 5 bases; nucleotides not matched to a gene: 6. The germline V gene encodes CDR1 SEHNR and CDR2 FQNEAQ (reference sequence). The CDR3 contains 14 residues.

The chain has TRBV24-1 and TRBJ1-4; D might be TRBD1 (5 bases). There are 15 residues in the CDR3. The V end was cut by 5 bases, the J end by 7 bases, with 16 bases between. CDR1 is KGHDR, CDR2 SFDVKD, per germline. CDR3 DNA: TGTGCCACCAGTGCTTCAGGGACCTATTCTGAAAAACTGTTTTTT. This sequence encodes CATSASGTYSEKLFF.

This sequence joins TRBV7-2 and TRBJ2-7; 8 bases align to TRBD1. Germline V gene data show CDR1 as SGHTA and CDR2 as FQGNSA. The V gene end was trimmed by 3 bases and the J gene end by 5 bases; junction bases not matched to a gene: 6. This CDR3 comprises 14 residues. This chain's CDR3 is CASSFSQTGDEQYF. For the CDR3, the DNA is TGTGCCAGCAGCTTTAGTCAGACAGGGGACGAGCAGTACTTC.

This clonotype was seen more than once but under ten times. The genes are TRBV24-1 and TRBJ2-5; 11 positions agree with TRBD2. The junction had 8 bases not matched to a gene; V was cut back by 5 bases and J by 1 base. Germline CDR1 and CDR2: KGHDR and SFDVKD. This CDR3 region has 17 residues. The CDR3 reads CATSGASGGKFQETQYF. CDR3 DNA sequence: TGTGCCACCAGTGGGGCTAGCGGGGGGAAATTCCAAGAGACCCAGTACTTC.

This chain connects TRBV20-1 to TRBJ1-4; D is uncertain. CDR3 length: 14 residues. Between the trimmed V and J ends, which lost 2 bases and 1 base, there was a span of 8 bases. The V gene's germline CDR1 is DFQATT and CDR2 SNEGSKA (reference sequence). The chain's CDR3 is CSARRLGTNEKLFF. The CDR3, as DNA: TGCAGTGCTAGACGGTTGGGAACTAATGAAAAACTGTTTTTT.

The rearrangement uses TRBV20-1 and TRBJ2-1; 7 bases align to TRBD2. The length of the CDR3 is 16 residues. V lost 1 base to trimming and J lost 0 bases; unmatched junction nucleotides: 6. Per germline, CDR1 DFQATT and CDR2 SNEGSKA (reference sequence). CDR3 sequence reads: CSARALAGASYNEQFF. The CDR3 nucleotides read TGCAGTGCTAGAGCCTTGGCGGGAGCCTCCTACAATGAGCAGTTCTTC.

The V gene is TRBV20-1, the J gene TRBJ2-3, with 11 positions matching TRBD2. This CDR3 region has 15 residues. Germline V gives CDR1 DFQATT, CDR2 SNEGSKA (reference sequence). After removal of 5 bases from V and 11 bases from J, the junction contained 15 bases not matched to a gene. CDR3 protein: CSAPGLAGSPAGQYF. The CDR3 nucleotides read TGCAGTGCTCCTGGACTAGCGGGCTCCCCAGCTGGGCAGTATTTT.

This clonotype was detected only once. This sequence joins TRBV6-5 and TRBJ2-3; TRBD1 agrees at 10 bases. Unmatched junction bases numbered 1, after V lost 2 bases and J lost 5 bases. There are 14 residues in the CDR3. Per the germline V gene, CDR1 is MNHEY and CDR2 is SVGAGI. CDR3 nucleotides: TGTGCCAGCAGTTACCGGACAGGGGGAGATACGCAGTATTTT. Protein: CASSYRTGGDTQYF.

This clonotype occurred a few times. The chain joins TRBV19 to TRBJ1-5; 10 bases map to TRBD1. J gave up 3 bases and V 4 bases, and 6 bases lay outside the gene matches. This CDR3 contains 16 residues. Germline-derived CDR1 and CDR2 are LNHDA and SQIVND (reference sequence). This CDR3 reads CASSRGTGASNQPQHF. CDR3 coding DNA: TGTGCCAGTAGTAGGGGGACAGGGGCGTCCAATCAGCCCCAGCATTTT.

This chain links TRBV20-1 with TRBJ2-2, with 14 bases matching TRBD2. The ends lost 3 bases at V and 6 bases at J; junction bases unmatched: 6. Looked up from germline, CDR1 is DFQATT and CDR2 is SNEGSKA (reference sequence). The CDR3 sequence is 16 residues long. The CDR3 bases are TGCAGTGCTAGTGGGAGGACTAGCGGGAGGTCCGGGGAGCTGTTTTTT. Translating gives CSASGRTSGRSGELFF.

The gene calls are TRBV24-1 and TRBJ2-6; D ambiguous. Germline CDR1 KGHDR, CDR2 SFDVKD. CDR3 length equals 16 residues. Trimming stripped 3 bases from V and 4 bases from J, with 12 bases between. The CDR3 DNA is TGTGCCACCAGTGATGCCCGAAGGGCCGGGGCCAACGTCCTGACTTTC. This codes for CATSDARRAGANVLTF.

The V call is TRBV7-9, the J call TRBJ2-7, with TRBD1 matching 10 bases. CDR3 size: 18 residues. Germline V CDR1 and CDR2: SEHNR, FQNEAQ (reference sequence). V lost 5 bases, J lost 2 bases, and 15 bases stayed unmatched. The CDR3 loop is CASSPYSTRQGATYEQYF. The CDR3 bases are TGTGCCAGCAGCCCATACTCCACAAGACAGGGGGCAACCTACGAGCAGTACTTC.

The chain employs TRBV12-3 or TRBV12-4 and TRBJ2-6, with no clear D. There are 15 residues in the CDR3. The V end lost 4 bases, the J end lost 2 bases, and 9 bases lay between the germline ends. CDR3 bases: TGTGCCAGCAGTTCCCCCCAGACTGGGGCCAACGTCCTGACTTTC. It is translated as CASSSPQTGANVLTF.

This chain joins TRBV11-2 and TRBJ2-7; 14 bases fit TRBD2. J was trimmed by 1 base and V by 4 bases; bases with no gene match: 3. This CDR3 has 16 residues. CDR1 and CDR2 (germline): SGHAT, FQNNGV. Here the CDR3 reads CASSWTSGGTSYEQYF. The CDR3, as DNA: TGTGCCAGCAGCTGGACTAGCGGGGGGACTTCCTACGAGCAGTACTTC. The full variable domain, rest sourced from reference TRBV11-2 and TRBJ2-7, is EAGVAQSPRYKIIEKRQSVAFWCNPISGHATLYWYQQILGQGPKLLIQFQNNGVVDDSQLPKDRFSAERLKGVDSTLKIQPAKLEDSAVYLCASSWTSGGTSYEQYFGPGTRLTVT.

This clonotype was recorded a few times. The V call is TRBV5-1, the J call TRBJ1-6, with D possibly matching TRBD1 (5 bases). Trimming stripped 1 base from V and 10 bases from J, with 12 bases between. The CDR3 sequence is 14 residues long. Germline CDR1 is SGHRS and CDR2 is YFSETQ. DNA for the CDR3: TGCGCCAGCAGCTTGTCCCAGGGATACTCACCCCTCCACTTT. It codes for CASSLSQGYSPLHF.

This clonotype was counted only a few times. This chain uses TRBV2 with TRBJ2-5; D gene ambiguous. The CDR3 contains 11 residues. Germline V CDR1 and CDR2: SNHLY, FYNNEI. Between the trimmed V and J ends, which lost 3 bases and 4 bases, there was a span of 3 bases. As DNA, the CDR3 is TGTGCCAGCAGTGACCGAGAGACCCAGTACTTC. The encoded protein is CASSDRETQYF.

CDR3 nucleotide sequence: TGTGCCAGCAGCCGCGGAGTAGGGCTGTTTTTT. The encoded protein is CASSRGVGLFF. This chain links TRBV7-9 with TRBJ2-2; no reliable D call. Germline CDR1 is SEHNR and CDR2 is FQNEAQ (reference sequence). This CDR3 has 11 residues. The ends were cut back, 5 bases at V and 13 bases at J, with 11 bases in the middle.

V usage is TRBV5-4 and J usage is TRBJ2-7; D possibly uses TRBD1 or TRBD2 (5 bases each). CDR3 length: 16 residues. CDR1 is SGHNT and CDR2 is YYREEE in the germline V gene (reference sequence). V gave up 0 bases and J gave up 0 bases, with 13 bases separating them. The CDR3 protein is CASSLGSGTSSYEQYF. CDR3 bases: TGTGCCAGCAGCTTGGGATCAGGGACCTCCTCCTACGAGCAGTACTTC.